This T cell receptor beta chain appears in the sequencing data of a study of T cell changes during pregnancy in multiple sclerosis. Generated by immunoSEQ multiplex PCR, the TCRdb table keeps only in-frame clones and is missing some. The profile shows roughly 90,000 clones, around 93% of them singletons. Germline lookup yields CDR1 MNHEY and CDR2 SMNVEV (reference sequence). V gave up 5 bases and J gave up 5 bases; unmatched junction bases: 21. The CDR3 totals 19 residues. The receptor's source is a female donor with multiple sclerosis, enrolled in a pregnancy study. V is TRBV27 and J is TRBJ1-1; 9 nucleotides align to TRBD1. This specimen consisted of peripheral blood, obtained before pregnancy. CDR3: CASSPRQGTGMKLGTEAFF. As DNA, the CDR3 is TGTGCCAGCAGTCCCCGCCAGGGGACAGGGATGAAATTGGGGACTGAAGCTTTCTTT.